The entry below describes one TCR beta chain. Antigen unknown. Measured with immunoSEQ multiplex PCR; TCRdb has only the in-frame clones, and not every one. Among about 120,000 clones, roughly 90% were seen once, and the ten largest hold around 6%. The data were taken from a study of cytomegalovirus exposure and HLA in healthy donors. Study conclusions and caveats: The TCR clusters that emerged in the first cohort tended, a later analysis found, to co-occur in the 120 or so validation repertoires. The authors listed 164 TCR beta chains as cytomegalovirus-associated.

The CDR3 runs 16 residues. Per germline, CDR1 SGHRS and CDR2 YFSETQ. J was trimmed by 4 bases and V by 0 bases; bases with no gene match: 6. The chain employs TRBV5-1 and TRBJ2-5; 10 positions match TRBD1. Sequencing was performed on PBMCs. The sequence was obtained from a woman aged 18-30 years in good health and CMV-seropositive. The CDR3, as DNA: TGCGCCAGCAGCTTGGGCGACAGGGGGCGTGGAGAGACCCAGTACTTC. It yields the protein CASSLGDRGRGETQYF.